This TCR beta chain was identified in a study of cytotoxic CD8 clonotypes in ibrutinib-treated CLL. General study results and limits: Timing of sampling differed between sustained-remission and progressing patients. Baseline levels were approached again at progression, after clonality had risen at ibrutinib response. Baseline clonality exceeded age-matched healthy donors and tracked circulating CD8+ T-cell counts. The public clonotypes identified were infrequent and showed contraction or stability on treatment.

The length of the CDR3 is 15 residues. The junction had 5 bases not matched to a gene; V was cut back by 4 bases and J by 7 bases. The germline CDR1 and CDR2 sequences are SGHTA and FQGNSA. Data came from immunoSEQ multiplex PCR; TCRdb stores just in-frame clones and leaves some out. Of around 97,000 clones listed, approximately 82% are singletons. In the case of this clone: Antigen specificity is unknown.

This TCR was recovered from a human donor with chronic lymphocytic leukemia. The sequences come from PBMCs, collected after 12 months of ibrutinib treatment. The chain uses TRBV7-2 and TRBJ1-6, with TRBD1 matching over 9 bases. The CDR3 bases are TGTGCCAGCAGCTCCTGGACAGGGGTAAATTCACCCCTCCACTTT. This gives the protein CASSSWTGVNSPLHF.